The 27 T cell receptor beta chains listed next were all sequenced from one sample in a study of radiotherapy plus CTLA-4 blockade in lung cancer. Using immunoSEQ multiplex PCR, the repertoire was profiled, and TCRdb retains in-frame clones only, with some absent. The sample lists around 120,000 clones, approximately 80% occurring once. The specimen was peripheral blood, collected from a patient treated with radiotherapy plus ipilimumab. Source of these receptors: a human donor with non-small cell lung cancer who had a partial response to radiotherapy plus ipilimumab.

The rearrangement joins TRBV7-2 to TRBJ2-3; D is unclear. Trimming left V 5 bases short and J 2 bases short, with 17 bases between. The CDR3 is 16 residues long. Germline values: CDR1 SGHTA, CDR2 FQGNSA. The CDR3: CASSVDAARNTDTQYF. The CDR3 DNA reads TGTGCCAGCAGCGTAGATGCCGCGCGGAACACAGATACGCAGTATTTT. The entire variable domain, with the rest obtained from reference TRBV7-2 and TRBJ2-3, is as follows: GAGVSQSPSNKVTEKGKDVELRCDPISGHTALYWYRQSLGQGLEFLIYFQGNSAPDKSGLPSDRFSAERTGGSVSTLTIQRTQQEDSAVYLCASSVDAARNTDTQYFGPGTRLTVL.

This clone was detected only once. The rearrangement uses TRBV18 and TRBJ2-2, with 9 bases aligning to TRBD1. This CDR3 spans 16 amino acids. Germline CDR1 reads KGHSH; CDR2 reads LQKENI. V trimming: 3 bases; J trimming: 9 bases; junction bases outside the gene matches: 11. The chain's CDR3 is CASSPRPGQGFRELFF. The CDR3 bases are TGTGCCAGCTCACCCCGACCGGGACAGGGTTTCCGGGAGCTGTTTTTT.

CDR3 nucleotides: TGTGCCGCCGCTGAGCGGGAGATGGTGGAGACCCAGTACTTC. It translates to CAAAEREMVETQYF. The V call is TRBV2, the J call TRBJ2-5, with TRBD2 matching over 8 bases. The V and J ends lost 11 bases and 5 bases, in that order; junction bases with no gene match: 13. This CDR3 has 14 amino acids. Germline V lookup: CDR1 SNHLY, CDR2 FYNNEI.

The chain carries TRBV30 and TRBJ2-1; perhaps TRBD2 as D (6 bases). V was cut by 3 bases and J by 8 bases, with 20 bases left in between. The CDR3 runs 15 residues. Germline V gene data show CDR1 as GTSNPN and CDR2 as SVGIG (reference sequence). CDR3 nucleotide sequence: TGTGCCTGGAGCCCCGGGTTAGGCAGGGAGGATGAGCAGTTCTTC. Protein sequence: CAWSPGLGREDEQFF.

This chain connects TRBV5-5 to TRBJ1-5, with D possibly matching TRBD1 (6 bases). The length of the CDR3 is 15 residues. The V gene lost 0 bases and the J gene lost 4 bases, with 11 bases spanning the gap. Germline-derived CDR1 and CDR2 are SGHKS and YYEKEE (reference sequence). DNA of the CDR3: TGTGCCAGCAGCTTGGAGACAGGCCTAAATCAGCCCCAGCATTTT. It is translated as CASSLETGLNQPQHF.

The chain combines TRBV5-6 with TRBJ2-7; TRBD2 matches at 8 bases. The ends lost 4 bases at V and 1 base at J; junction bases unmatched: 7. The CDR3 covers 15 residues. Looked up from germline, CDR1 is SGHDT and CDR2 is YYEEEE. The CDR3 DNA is TGTGCCAGCAGCAACCGGGGACTAGATTCCTACGAGCAGTACTTC. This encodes CASSNRGLDSYEQYF.

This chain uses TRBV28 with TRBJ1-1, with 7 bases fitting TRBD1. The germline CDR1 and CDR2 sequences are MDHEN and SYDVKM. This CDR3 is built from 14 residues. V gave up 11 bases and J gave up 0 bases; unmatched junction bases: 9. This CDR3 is CAGGKGALNTEAFF. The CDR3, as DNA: TGTGCCGGAGGGAAGGGGGCACTGAACACTGAAGCTTTCTTT.

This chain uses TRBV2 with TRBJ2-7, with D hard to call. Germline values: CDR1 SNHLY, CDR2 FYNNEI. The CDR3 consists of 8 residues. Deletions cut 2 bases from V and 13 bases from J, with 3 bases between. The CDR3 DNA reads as TGTGCCAGCAGTGAAACTTACTTC. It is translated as CASSETYF.

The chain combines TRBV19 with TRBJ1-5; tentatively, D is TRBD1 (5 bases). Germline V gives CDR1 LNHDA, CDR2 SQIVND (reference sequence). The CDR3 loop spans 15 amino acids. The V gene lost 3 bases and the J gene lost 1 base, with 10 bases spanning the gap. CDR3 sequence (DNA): TGTGCCAGTAGTATGGAGGGGCAGAGCAATCAGCCCCAGCATTTT. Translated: CASSMEGQSNQPQHF.

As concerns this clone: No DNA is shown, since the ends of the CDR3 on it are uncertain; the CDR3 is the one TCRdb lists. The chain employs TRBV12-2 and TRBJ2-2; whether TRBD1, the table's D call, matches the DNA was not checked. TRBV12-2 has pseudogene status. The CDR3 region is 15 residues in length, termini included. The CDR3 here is CASRLVAGGTGELFF.

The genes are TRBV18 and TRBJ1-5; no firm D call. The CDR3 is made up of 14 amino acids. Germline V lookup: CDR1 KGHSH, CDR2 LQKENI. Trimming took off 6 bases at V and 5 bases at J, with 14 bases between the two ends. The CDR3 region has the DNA TGTGCCAGCTCCCGAGTGATGTTGGATCAGCCCCAGCATTTT. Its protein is CASSRVMLDQPQHF.

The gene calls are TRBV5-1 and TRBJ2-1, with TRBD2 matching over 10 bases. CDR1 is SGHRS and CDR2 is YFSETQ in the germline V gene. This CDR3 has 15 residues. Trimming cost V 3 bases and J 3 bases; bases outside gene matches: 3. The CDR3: CASSSASGSYNEQFF. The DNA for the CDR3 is TGCGCCAGCAGCTCCGCTAGCGGGAGCTACAATGAGCAGTTCTTC.

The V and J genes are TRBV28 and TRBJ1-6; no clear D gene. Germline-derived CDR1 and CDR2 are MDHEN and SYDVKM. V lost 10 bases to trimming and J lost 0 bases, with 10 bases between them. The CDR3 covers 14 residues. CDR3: CATTRNSYNSPLHF. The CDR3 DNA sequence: TGTGCCACCACTAGGAACTCCTATAATTCACCCCTCCACTTT.

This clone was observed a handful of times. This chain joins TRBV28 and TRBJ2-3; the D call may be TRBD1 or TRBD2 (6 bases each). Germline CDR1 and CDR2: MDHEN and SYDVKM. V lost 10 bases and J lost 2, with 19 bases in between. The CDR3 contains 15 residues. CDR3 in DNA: TGTGCCATCAGGGGTGGAGCGGGTTCCACAGATACGCAGTATTTT. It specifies CAIRGGAGSTDTQYF.

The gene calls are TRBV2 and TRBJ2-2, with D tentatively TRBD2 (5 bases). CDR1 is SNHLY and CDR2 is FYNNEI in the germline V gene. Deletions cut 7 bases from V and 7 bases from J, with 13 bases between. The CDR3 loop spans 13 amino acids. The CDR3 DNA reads TGTGCCAGCAAGGGCCCCGCGGGCGGGGAGCTGTTTTTT. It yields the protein CASKGPAGGELFF.

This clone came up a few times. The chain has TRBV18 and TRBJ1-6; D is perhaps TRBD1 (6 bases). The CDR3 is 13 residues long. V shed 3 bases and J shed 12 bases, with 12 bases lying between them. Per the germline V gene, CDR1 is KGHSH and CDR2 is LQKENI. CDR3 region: CASSPGAWLPLHF. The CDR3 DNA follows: TGTGCCAGCTCACCGGGGGCTTGGCTACCCCTCCACTTT.

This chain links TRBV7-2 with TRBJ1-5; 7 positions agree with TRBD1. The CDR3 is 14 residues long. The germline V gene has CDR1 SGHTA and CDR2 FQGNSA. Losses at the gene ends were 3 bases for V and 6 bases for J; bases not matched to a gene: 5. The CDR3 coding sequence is TGTGCCAGCAGCTTTCAGGGGGTTCTTCAGCCCCAGCATTTT. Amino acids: CASSFQGVLQPQHF.

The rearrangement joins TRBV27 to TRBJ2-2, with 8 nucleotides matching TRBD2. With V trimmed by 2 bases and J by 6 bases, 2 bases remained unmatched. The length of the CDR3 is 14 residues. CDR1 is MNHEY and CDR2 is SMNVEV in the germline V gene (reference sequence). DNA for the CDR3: TGTGCCAGCAGTTTAGCGGGAGGTGCCGGGGAGCTGTTTTTT. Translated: CASSLAGGAGELFF.

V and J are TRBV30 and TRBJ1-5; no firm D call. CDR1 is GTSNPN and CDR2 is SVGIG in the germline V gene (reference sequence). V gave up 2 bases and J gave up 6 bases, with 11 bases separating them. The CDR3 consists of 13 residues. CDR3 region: CAWSLETTQPQHF. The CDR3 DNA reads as TGTGCCTGGAGTTTAGAGACAACTCAGCCCCAGCATTTT.

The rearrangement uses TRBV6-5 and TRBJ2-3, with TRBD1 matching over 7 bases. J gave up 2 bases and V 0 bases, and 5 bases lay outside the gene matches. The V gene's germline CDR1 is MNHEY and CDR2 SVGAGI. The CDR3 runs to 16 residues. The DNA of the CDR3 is TGTGCCAGCAGTTACTCGGGACAGTTCTCCACAGATACGCAGTATTTT. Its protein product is CASSYSGQFSTDTQYF.

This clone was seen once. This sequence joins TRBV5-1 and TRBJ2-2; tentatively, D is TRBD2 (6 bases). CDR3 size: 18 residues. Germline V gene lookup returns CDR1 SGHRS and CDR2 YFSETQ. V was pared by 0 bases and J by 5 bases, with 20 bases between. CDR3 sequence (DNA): TGCGCCAGCAGCTTGGCCGGGAGTGGACGAACCCTGACCGGGGAGCTGTTTTTT. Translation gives CASSLAGSGRTLTGELFF.

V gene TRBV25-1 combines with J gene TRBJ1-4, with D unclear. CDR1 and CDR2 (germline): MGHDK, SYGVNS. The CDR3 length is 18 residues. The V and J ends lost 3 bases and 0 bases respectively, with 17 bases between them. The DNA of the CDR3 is TGTGCCAGCAGTGACCCACGAAGTGGTGCAGCAACTAATGAAAAACTGTTTTTT. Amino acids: CASSDPRSGAATNEKLFF. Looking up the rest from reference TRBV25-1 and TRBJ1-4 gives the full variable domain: EADIYQTPRYLVIGTGKKITLECSQTMGHDKMYWYQQDPGMELHLIHYSYGVNSTEKGDLSSESTVSRIRTEHFPLTLESARPSHTSQYLCASSDPRSGAATNEKLFFGSGTQLSVL.

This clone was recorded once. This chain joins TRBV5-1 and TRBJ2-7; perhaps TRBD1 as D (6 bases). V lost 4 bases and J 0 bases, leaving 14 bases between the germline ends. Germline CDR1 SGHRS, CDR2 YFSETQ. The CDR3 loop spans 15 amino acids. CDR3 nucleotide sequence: TGCGCCAGCAGCCTCAGGACAGAGAGCTCCTACGAGCAGTACTTC. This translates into CASSLRTESSYEQYF.

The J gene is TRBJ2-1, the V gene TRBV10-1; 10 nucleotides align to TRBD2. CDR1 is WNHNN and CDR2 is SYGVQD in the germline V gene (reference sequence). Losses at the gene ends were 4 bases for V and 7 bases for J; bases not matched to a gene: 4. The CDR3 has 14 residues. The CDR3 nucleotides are TGCGCCAGCAGTGTGGCTAGCGGGAGAAATGAGCAGTTCTTC. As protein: CASSVASGRNEQFF.

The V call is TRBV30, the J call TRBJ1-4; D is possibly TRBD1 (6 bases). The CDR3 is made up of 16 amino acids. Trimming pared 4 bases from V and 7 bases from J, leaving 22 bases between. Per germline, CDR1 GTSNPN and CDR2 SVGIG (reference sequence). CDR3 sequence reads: CAWINPGHRMGEKLFF. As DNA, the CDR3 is TGTGCCTGGATTAACCCGGGACACCGCATGGGTGAAAAACTGTTTTTT.

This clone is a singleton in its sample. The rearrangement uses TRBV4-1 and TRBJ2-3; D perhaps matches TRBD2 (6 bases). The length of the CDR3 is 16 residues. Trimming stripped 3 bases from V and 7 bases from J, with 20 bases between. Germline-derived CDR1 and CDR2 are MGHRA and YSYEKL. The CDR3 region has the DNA TGCGCCAGCAGCCAGGGCGGCGGGAAAGAGGGAAATACGCAGTATTTT. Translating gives CASSQGGGKEGNTQYF.

Here the CDR3 DNA reads TGTGCCAGCTCTCAACAGGACCCGGCAGTTACAACCTATGGCTACACCTTC. Encoded protein: CASSQQDPAVTTYGYTF. The chain links TRBV18 to TRBJ1-2, with D possibly TRBD1 on 5 matching bases. Trimming removed 6 bases at V and 4 bases at J, with 24 bases between. Germline CDR1 and CDR2: KGHSH and LQKENI. The CDR3 is made up of 17 amino acids.